What follows are 21 T cell receptor beta chains derived from one specimen sequenced in a study of shared clonotypes between healthy human individuals. Profiled with immunoSEQ multiplex PCR; TCRdb holds only in-frame clones, not every one. The repertoire holds approximately 95,000 clones, approximately 61% seen once, with roughly 43% in the top ten. The sequenced sample consisted of memory CD8+ T cells sorted from blood. The sample's subset: CD45RO+ cells pooled with CCR7-negative TemRA cells. The source is a man aged 25 to 40 in good health.

The CDR3 nucleotides are TGTGCCAGCGAGTCCAGGACAGGAACTCTCACAGATACGCAGTATTTT. Translating it yields CASESRTGTLTDTQYF. This chain links TRBV5-4 with TRBJ2-3; 7 nucleotides agree with TRBD1. The germline gives CDR1 SGHNT, CDR2 YYREEE (reference sequence). V shed 7 bases and J 2 bases; nucleotides not matched to a gene: 13. The CDR3 covers 16 residues.

The table lists this clone with a few counts. J is TRBJ2-7 and V is TRBV27; D is unclear. Germline lookup yields CDR1 MNHEY and CDR2 SMNVEV (reference sequence). The V gene lost 2 bases and the J gene lost 1 base, with 15 bases spanning the gap. The CDR3 extends over 16 amino acids. CDR3 DNA sequence: TGTGCCAGCAGTTTAAGCGCCCCAGTGGGGTCCTACGAGCAGTACTTC. Translated: CASSLSAPVGSYEQYF.

The chain joins TRBV27 to TRBJ2-7, with 7 nucleotides matching TRBD1. Germline lookup yields CDR1 MNHEY and CDR2 SMNVEV (reference sequence). The CDR3 loop spans 13 amino acids. Germline trimming cut 5 bases from V and 6 bases from J; bases unmatched to any gene: 7. CDR3 residues: CASSPLTGPEQYF. CDR3 bases: TGTGCCAGCAGTCCCCTGACAGGGCCCGAGCAGTACTTC.

This clone showed up just a few times. A far larger clone is one nucleotide away, so this likely arose from a read error. The rearrangement uses TRBV27 and TRBJ2-3; D uncertain. V lost 4 bases, J lost 2 bases, and 4 bases lay in between. There are 12 residues in the CDR3. Germline CDR1 is MNHEY and CDR2 is SMNVEV (reference sequence). Here the CDR3 DNA reads TGTGCCAGCAGTTCTAACACAGATACGCAGTATTTT. This encodes CASSSNTDTQYF.

This clone was observed many times. The V gene is TRBV6-1, the J gene TRBJ2-3, with a tentative D call TRBD2 (5 bases). Germline CDR1 MNHNS, CDR2 SASEGT. CDR3 size: 15 residues. Trimming cost V 7 bases and J 2 bases, with 16 bases left between them. The CDR3 loop is CASTRSGLATDTQYF. DNA for the CDR3: TGTGCCAGCACCCGCTCCGGACTCGCCACAGATACGCAGTATTTT.

The V gene is TRBV6-1, the J gene TRBJ2-7, with D perhaps matching TRBD1 (6 bases). The ends were cut back, 8 bases at V and 3 bases at J, with 11 bases in the middle. The germline CDR1 and CDR2 sequences are MNHNS and SASEGT. CDR3 length: 12 amino acids. CDR3 sequence: CASEKQGYEQYF. In nucleotides, the CDR3 is TGTGCCAGCGAAAAACAGGGCTACGAGCAGTACTTC.

This clone was seen only a few times. This CDR3 is CASSLVAGYTDTQYF. For the CDR3, the DNA is TGTGCCAGCAGCTTAGTGGCGGGATACACAGATACGCAGTATTTT. The V gene is TRBV7-8, the J gene TRBJ2-3, with D possibly TRBD2 on 6 matching bases. V was shortened by 1 base and J by 2 bases, with 10 bases between the two germline ends. CDR1 and CDR2 from the germline V gene are SGHVS and FQNEAQ. This CDR3 comprises 15 residues.

A few counts support this clone. J is TRBJ2-1 and V is TRBV4-3, with D perhaps assigned TRBD1 or TRBD2 (6 bases each). The CDR3 is 19 residues long. The germline V and J ends were trimmed by 0 bases and 4 bases, with 22 bases remaining between them. Germline assignment: CDR1 LGHNA and CDR2 YSLEER. The DNA for the CDR3 is TGCGCCAGCAGCCAAGATCCAGTAGCCGGGGGCGGAACATACAATGAGCAGTTCTTC. This codes for CASSQDPVAGGGTYNEQFF.

Comments on this clone: A single base separates this from a much larger clone, so it may be a read error. V is TRBV25-1 and J is TRBJ2-7; D uncertain. CDR1 is MGHDK, CDR2 SYGVNS, per germline. V lost 1 base, J lost 6 bases, and 4 bases lay in between. There are 11 residues in the CDR3. In nucleotides, the CDR3 is TGTGCCAGCAGTGAATCGGGCGAGCAGTACTTC. This encodes CASSESGEQYF.

This chain uses TRBV5-1 with TRBJ1-4, with 7 bases identical to TRBD1. V lost 4 bases to trimming and J lost 7 bases; unmatched junction nucleotides: 10. CDR1 and CDR2 (germline): SGHRS, YFSETQ. This CDR3 contains 15 residues. The CDR3 DNA reads as TGCGCCAGCAGCGAGGACGGGACAGCGGGTGAAAAACTGTTTTTT. Its translation: CASSEDGTAGEKLFF.

This sequence joins TRBV9 and TRBJ2-2; 8 nucleotides agree with TRBD2. In germline, CDR1 is SGDLS, CDR2 YYNGEE. V shed 0 bases and J 1 base; nucleotides not matched to a gene: 5. This CDR3 has 17 amino acids. For the CDR3, the DNA is TGTGCCAGCAGCGTAGTAAGCGGGAGCCTGAACACCGGGGAGCTGTTTTTT. Translating it yields CASSVVSGSLNTGELFF.

V gene TRBV9 combines with J gene TRBJ1-2; D gene unclear. The CDR3 totals 13 residues. The V end was cut by 4 bases, the J end by 6 bases, with 13 bases between. Germline V gene lookup returns CDR1 SGDLS and CDR2 YYNGEE. The CDR3: CASSSLQGNGYTF. The CDR3 bases are TGTGCCAGCAGCTCCCTGCAAGGGAATGGCTACACCTTC.

V usage is TRBV7-9 and J usage is TRBJ2-2; 14 bases fit TRBD2. V was pared by 4 bases and J by 5 bases, with 3 bases of the junction left unmatched. In germline, CDR1 is SEHNR, CDR2 FQNEAQ (reference sequence). The CDR3 is 16 amino acids. CDR3 amino acids: CASSSRTSGRTGELFF. In nucleotides, the CDR3 is TGTGCCAGCAGCTCCAGGACTAGCGGGAGGACCGGGGAGCTGTTTTTT.

This clone showed up just a few times. The rearrangement links TRBV11-3 to TRBJ2-7, with a tentative D call TRBD1 (6 bases). V dropped 4 bases and J dropped 0 bases, with 7 bases sitting between them. The CDR3 covers 13 residues. CDR1 SGHNT and CDR2 YENEEA come from the germline V gene. The CDR3: CASSSGVSYEQYF. DNA for the CDR3: TGTGCCAGCAGCTCAGGGGTCTCCTACGAGCAGTACTTC.

The table lists this clone with a few counts. The rearrangement joins TRBV7-6 to TRBJ2-1; D is perhaps TRBD1 or TRBD2 (6 bases each). Germline-derived CDR1 and CDR2 are SGHVS and FNYEAQ. CDR3 length: 18 residues. V was shortened by 5 bases and J by 6 bases, with 26 bases between the two germline ends. The CDR3 here is CASSIDGLGGQIGNEQFF. In DNA, the CDR3 is TGTGCCAGCAGCATAGACGGTCTCGGGGGCCAAATAGGCAATGAGCAGTTCTTC.

On this clone: Given a much more abundant clone one base away, this may be a read error. This specimen includes other DNA sequences encoding the same CDR3. The chain combines TRBV29-1 with TRBJ1-1; D unresolved. The CDR3 is made up of 11 amino acids. V lost 1 base and J 3 bases, leaving 3 bases between the germline ends. The V gene's germline CDR1 is SQVTM and CDR2 ANQGSEA. The CDR3 DNA sequence: TGCAGCGTTGAAGTTTACACTGAAGCTTTCTTT. Residues: CSVEVYTEAFF.

The chain links TRBV11-3 to TRBJ2-6; D perhaps matches TRBD2 (6 bases). Germline V CDR1 and CDR2: SGHNT, YENEEA. V was trimmed by 2 bases and J by 1 base, leaving 12 bases between them. CDR3 length: 17 amino acids. The CDR3 DNA is TGTGCCAGCAGCTTAAGTGCAGGAGGGTCTGGGGCCAACGTCCTGACTTTC. Amino acids: CASSLSAGGSGANVLTF. The whole variable domain, remainder taken from reference TRBV11-3 and TRBJ2-6, is EAGVVQSPRYKIIEKKQPVAFWCNPISGHNTLYWYLQNLGQGPELLIRYENEEAVDDSQLPKDRFSAERLKGVDSTLKIQPAELGDSAVYLCASSLSAGGSGANVLTFGAGSRLTVL.

The genes are TRBV7-2 and TRBJ2-5; TRBD2 might be the D (6 bases). From germline, CDR1 is SGHTA and CDR2 FQGNSA. This CDR3 contains 16 residues. Trimming took 3 bases from V and 2 from J, leaving 16 bases between them. CDR3 sequence reads: CASSLGLDIMQETQYF. CDR3 DNA: TGTGCCAGCAGCTTGGGACTTGACATAATGCAAGAGACCCAGTACTTC.

The gene calls are TRBV9 and TRBJ2-2, with D unresolved. The CDR3 length is 13 residues. Trimming removed 2 bases from V and 0 bases from J, with 2 bases in between. Germline-derived CDR1 and CDR2 are SGDLS and YYNGEE. The CDR3 region is CASSVSNTGELFF. CDR3 DNA sequence: TGTGCCAGCAGCGTTTCGAACACCGGGGAGCTGTTTTTT.

The chain has TRBV27 and TRBJ2-5, with 8 nucleotides matching TRBD2. CDR3 length: 16 residues. V was pared by 5 bases and J by 4 bases, with 12 bases of the junction left unmatched. CDR1 and CDR2 (germline): MNHEY, SMNVEV (reference sequence). CDR3 DNA: TGTGCCAGCAGTCCCCAAGCGGGAGTTCTGCGAGAGACCCAGTACTTC. Its translation: CASSPQAGVLRETQYF.

The J gene is TRBJ2-3, the V gene TRBV18; D ambiguous. CDR1 is KGHSH, CDR2 LQKENI, per germline. V shed 2 bases and J shed 2 bases, with 5 bases lying between them. The CDR3 is made up of 13 amino acids. CDR3 in DNA: TGTGCCAGCTCACCAGGGTTCACAGATACGCAGTATTTT. Translating gives CASSPGFTDTQYF.